This T cell receptor beta chain was profiled in a study of PD-1 blockade in mismatch repair-deficient tumors. In the study overall: Enrolled about 2012-2016, patients had progressing, pretreated mismatch repair-deficient cancers of about twelve types.

General study results and limits: Tumor-resident clones, often absent from pretreatment blood, expanded after pembrolizumab and then contracted.

Generated by immunoSEQ multiplex PCR, the TCRdb table keeps only in-frame clones and is missing some. The sample holds around 40,000 clones, roughly three quarters seen once. Mismatch repair deficiency was confirmed in all patients, by PCR or immunohistochemistry. The TCR-sequenced patients were a few responders to pembrolizumab. Comment on this clone: Its antigen is not known.

Germline CDR1 is KGHSH and CDR2 is LQKENI. V was shortened by 6 bases and J by 6 bases, with 21 bases between the two germline ends. The CDR3 consists of 16 residues. This clonotype was obtained from an adult with mismatch repair-deficient cancer. Sequences were derived from peripheral blood, sampled 4 weeks after starting pembrolizumab. The rearrangement uses TRBV18 and TRBJ1-5; D is possibly TRBD1 (5 bases). The CDR3 here is CASSRTGSDWGQPQHF. CDR3 coding DNA: TGTGCCAGCTCCCGCACAGGATCCGACTGGGGTCAGCCCCAGCATTTT.